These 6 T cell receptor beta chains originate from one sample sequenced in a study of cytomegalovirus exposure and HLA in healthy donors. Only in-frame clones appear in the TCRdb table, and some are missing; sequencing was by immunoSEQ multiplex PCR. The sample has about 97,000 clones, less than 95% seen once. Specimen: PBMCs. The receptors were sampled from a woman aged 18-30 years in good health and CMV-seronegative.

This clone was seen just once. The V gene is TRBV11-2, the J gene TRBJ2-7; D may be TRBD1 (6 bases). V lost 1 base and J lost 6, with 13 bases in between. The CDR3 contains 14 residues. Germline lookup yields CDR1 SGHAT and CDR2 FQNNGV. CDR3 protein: CASSLGTQGREQYF. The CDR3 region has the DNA TGTGCCAGCAGCTTAGGCACACAGGGACGCGAGCAGTACTTC.

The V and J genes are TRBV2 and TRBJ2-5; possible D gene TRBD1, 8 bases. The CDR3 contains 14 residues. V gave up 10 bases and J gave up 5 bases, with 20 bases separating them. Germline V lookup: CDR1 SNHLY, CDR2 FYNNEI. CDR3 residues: CATETGEGGETQYF. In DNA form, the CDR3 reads TGTGCCACCGAGACAGGGGAGGGCGGGGAGACCCAGTACTTC.

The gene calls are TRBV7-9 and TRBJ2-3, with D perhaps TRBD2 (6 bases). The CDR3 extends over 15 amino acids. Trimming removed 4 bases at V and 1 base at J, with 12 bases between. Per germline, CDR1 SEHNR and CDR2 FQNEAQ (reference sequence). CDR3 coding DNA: TGTGCCAGCAGCTCGACTAGATTTGGCACAGATACGCAGTATTTT. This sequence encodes CASSSTRFGTDTQYF.

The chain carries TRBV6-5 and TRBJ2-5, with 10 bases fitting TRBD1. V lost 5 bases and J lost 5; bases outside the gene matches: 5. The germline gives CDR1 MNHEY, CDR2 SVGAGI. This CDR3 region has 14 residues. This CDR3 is CASSPRTGGETQYF. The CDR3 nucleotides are TGTGCCAGCAGTCCAAGGACAGGGGGGGAGACCCAGTACTTC.

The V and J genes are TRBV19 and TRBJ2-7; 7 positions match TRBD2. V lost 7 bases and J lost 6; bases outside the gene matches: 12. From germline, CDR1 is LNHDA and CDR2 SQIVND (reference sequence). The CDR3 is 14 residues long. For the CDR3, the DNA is TGTGCCAGTACCCGAGGGAGGGATGGACGCGAGCAGTACTTC. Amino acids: CASTRGRDGREQYF.

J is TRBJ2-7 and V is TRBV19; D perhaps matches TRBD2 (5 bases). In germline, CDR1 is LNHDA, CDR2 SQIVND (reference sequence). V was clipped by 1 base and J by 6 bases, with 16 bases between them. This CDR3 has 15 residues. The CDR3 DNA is TGTGCCAGTAGTATAGCCCCGCAGGAGGTTCGCGAGCAGTACTTC. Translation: CASSIAPQEVREQYF.